Sequencing of this T cell receptor (beta chain) was carried out in a study of early T cells in non-severe SARS-CoV-2 infection. Looking at the study overall: Unsorted whole blood bulk RNA was sequenced, with unpaired chains.

Study-wide findings and caveats: Matching with VDJdb favored anti-spike CD8 responses (missing private and CD4 specificities).

Unique molecular identifiers were affixed to single, distinct cDNA molecules. TCRdb reanalysed the 5' RACE reads using MiXCR and keeps one entry per CDR3 protein. The table lists 85,000 to 100,000 distinct CDR3 sequences, around 16% of them singletons. The ends were cut back, 2 bases at V and 0 bases at J, with 5 bases in the middle. The CDR3 extends over 14 amino acids. Germline CDR1 MNHEY, CDR2 SMNVEV (reference sequence). Concerning this clonotype: As yet, its antigen is unknown.

The specimen comprised whole blood, sampled at baseline. The source is an adult who was a healthcare worker with PCR-confirmed SARS-CoV-2 infection or an uninfected control (not recorded which). The genes are TRBV27 and TRBJ2-1, with D hard to call. In DNA, the CDR3 is TGTGCCAGCAGTTTAGGGAACTCCTACAATGAGCAGTTCTTC. Translated, it gives CASSLGNSYNEQFF.